This T cell receptor (beta chain) was identified in a study of control samples from healthy donors and cancer patients. V lost 4 bases to trimming and J lost 1 base; unmatched junction nucleotides: 11. This CDR3 is 18 amino acids long. Germline V gives CDR1 SGHTA, CDR2 FQGNSA. Here immunoSEQ multiplex PCR was the method, and the copy in TCRdb shows in-frame clones only, minus some. This table has around 70,000 clones, around 87% appearing once. The clonotype was recovered from a woman aged 50 to 60 with head and neck cancer. Sequenced input: PBMCs. The chain uses TRBV7-2 and TRBJ2-1, with TRBD2 matching over 9 bases. CDR3 nucleotide sequence: TGTGCCAGCAGCTCACCCTTGCGGGGGGGGGATTCCTACAATGAGCAGTTCTTC. As protein: CASSSPLRGGDSYNEQFF.